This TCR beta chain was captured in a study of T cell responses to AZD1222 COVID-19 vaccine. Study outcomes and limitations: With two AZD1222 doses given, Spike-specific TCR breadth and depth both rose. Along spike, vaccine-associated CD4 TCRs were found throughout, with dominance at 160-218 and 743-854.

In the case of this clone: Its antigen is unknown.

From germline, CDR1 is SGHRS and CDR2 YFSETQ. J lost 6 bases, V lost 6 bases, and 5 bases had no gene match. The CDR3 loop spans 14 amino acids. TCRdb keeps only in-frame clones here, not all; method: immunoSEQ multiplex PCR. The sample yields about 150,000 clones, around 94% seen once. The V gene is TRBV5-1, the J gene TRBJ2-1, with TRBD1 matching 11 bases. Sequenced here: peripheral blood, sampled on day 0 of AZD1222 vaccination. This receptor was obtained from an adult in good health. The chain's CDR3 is CASNRDRGSNEQFF. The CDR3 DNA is TGCGCCAGCAACCGGGACAGGGGGTCCAATGAGCAGTTCTTC.